The sequence of this TCR beta chain was determined in a study of blood T cell repertoires in COVID-19. Study-level background: There were acute and convalescent COVID-19 samples, and they came from the United States, Italy and Spain. The analysed material was cDNA or gDNA that came from T cells, B-cell-depleted T cells, or PBMCs.

Donors were grouped by their self-reported clinical history. Measured with immunoSEQ multiplex PCR; TCRdb has only the in-frame clones, and not every one. Found here are 220,000 or so clones, nearly 90% of them singletons; the top ten hold about 14%. Sequencing input: PBMCs or T cells enriched from blood (not recorded which). This receptor was obtained from a young man who had been exposed to COVID-19.

The CDR3 sequence is CASSNPGGQNQPQHF. CDR3 in DNA: TGTGCCAGCAGCAACCCTGGAGGGCAAAATCAGCCCCAGCATTTT. The chain combines TRBV7-8 with TRBJ1-5; D not certain. CDR1 is SGHVS, CDR2 FQNEAQ, per germline. The CDR3 covers 15 residues. V lost 5 bases and J lost 4, with 15 bases in between.